These 25 T cell receptor beta chains were sequenced from one sample in a study of T cells in localized non-small cell lung cancer. Sequencing was performed with immunoSEQ multiplex PCR; in TCRdb, only in-frame clones are kept and a portion is missing. The profile shows tens of thousands of clones, roughly 86% of them singletons. The source was peripheral blood, collected before any cancer treatment. Source of these receptors: a woman aged 35 to 70 with stage I lung adenocarcinoma.

The chain joins TRBV7-2 to TRBJ1-4; D is ambiguous. The V end was cut by 1 base, the J end by 8 bases, with 8 bases between. Germline V lookup: CDR1 SGHTA, CDR2 FQGNSA. CDR3 length: 13 amino acids. For the CDR3, the DNA is TGTGCCAGCAGCTTAGGGGGTTACGAAAAACTGTTTTTT. This gives the protein CASSLGGYEKLFF.

This chain uses TRBV4-3 with TRBJ1-1; D gene ambiguous. Germline V gene sequence: CDR1 LGHNA, CDR2 YSLEER. Trimming removed 2 bases from V and 2 bases from J, with 9 bases in between. The length of the CDR3 is 14 residues. CDR3 DNA: TGCGCCAGCAGCCAATCGTCAGAAAACACTGAAGCTTTCTTT. Protein: CASSQSSENTEAFF.

This chain links TRBV7-8 with TRBJ1-2, with D possibly matching TRBD1 (5 bases). Germline CDR1 and CDR2: SGHVS and FQNEAQ. The V gene lost 8 bases and the J gene lost 1 base, with 14 bases spanning the gap. The CDR3 is 14 amino acids. The CDR3 bases are TGTGCCAGCTCCCGGGGGGAGAATAACTATGGCTACACCTTC. This translates into CASSRGENNYGYTF.

With regard to this clone: An end of the junction does not agree with germline; a read error may underlie this. The CDR3 sequence: CASSLGRQVNTGELFF. CDR3 nucleotides: TGTGCTAGCAGCTTAGGGAGACAGGTGAACACCGGGGAGCTGTTTTTT. The V call is TRBV7-7, the J call TRBJ2-2; perhaps TRBD1 as D (6 bases). The CDR3 runs 16 residues. Germline V gives CDR1 SSHAT, CDR2 FNYEAQ (reference sequence).

The rearrangement links TRBV9 to TRBJ2-2; TRBD2 aligns across 9 bases. From germline, CDR1 is SGDLS and CDR2 YYNGEE. There are 15 residues in the CDR3. V lost 3 bases to trimming and J lost 4 bases; unmatched junction nucleotides: 4. CDR3 nucleotide sequence: TGTGCCAGCAGCGAGAGCGGGGGGTCCACCGGGGAGCTGTTTTTT. It encodes CASSESGGSTGELFF.

The chain combines TRBV10-2 with TRBJ2-7; TRBD1 or TRBD2 may be the D gene (6 bases each). Trimming took off 0 bases at V and 9 bases at J, with 15 bases between the two ends. CDR1 and CDR2 from the germline V gene are WSHSY and SAAADI. The CDR3 spans 14 residues. CDR3 DNA: TGCGCCAGCAGTGAGTCGGCATCACAGGGAGGGCAGTACTTC. This sequence encodes CASSESASQGGQYF.

V is TRBV2 and J is TRBJ1-2; weak D call: TRBD1 (5 bases). V was cut by 6 bases and J by 4 bases, with 15 bases left in between. The germline CDR1 and CDR2 sequences are SNHLY and FYNNEI. The CDR3 sequence is 14 residues long. The CDR3 sequence: CASRLVERGYGYTF. CDR3 in DNA: TGTGCCAGCAGATTAGTGGAAAGGGGCTATGGCTACACCTTC.

This rearrangement joins TRBV7-2 to TRBJ1-1; TRBD1 might be the D (6 bases). Germline CDR1 reads SGHTA; CDR2 reads FQGNSA. The CDR3 extends over 15 amino acids. The germline V and J ends were trimmed by 8 bases and 1 base, with 17 bases remaining between them. The CDR3, as DNA: TGTGCCAGCTCCTTACAGGGTTCTGGGAACACTGAAGCTTTCTTT. As protein: CASSLQGSGNTEAFF.

CDR3 DNA sequence: TGTGCCAGCACCCTATGGGGGGGTACGTCCGGGGAGCTGTTTTTT. Protein: CASTLWGGTSGELFF. V usage is TRBV28 and J usage is TRBJ2-2; TRBD2 aligns across 7 bases. The CDR3 is 15 residues long. J lost 6 bases, V lost 7 bases, and 11 bases had no gene match. The germline V gene encodes CDR1 MDHEN and CDR2 SYDVKM.

The rearrangement uses TRBV30 and TRBJ1-4, with D hard to call. This CDR3 is 11 amino acids long. With 7 bases removed from V and 0 bases from J, the gap between germline ends came to 3 bases. CDR1 GTSNPN and CDR2 SVGIG come from the germline V gene (reference sequence). The CDR3 DNA follows: TGTGCCTCCTCAACTAATGAAAAACTGTTTTTT. Protein product: CASSTNEKLFF.

This chain uses TRBV19 with TRBJ2-5; D is ambiguous. This CDR3 region has 13 residues. V lost 5 bases to trimming and J lost 5 bases, with 12 bases between them. Germline assignment: CDR1 LNHDA and CDR2 SQIVND (reference sequence). The CDR3 here is CASSSGLLETQYF. The CDR3 DNA reads as TGTGCCAGTAGTTCGGGTCTCCTGGAGACCCAGTACTTC.

There are a few counts of this clone. The chain carries TRBV4-3 and TRBJ2-7; TRBD2 is a possible D gene (5 bases). V was trimmed by 3 bases and J by 7 bases, leaving 19 bases between them. Germline CDR1 LGHNA, CDR2 YSLEER. CDR3 length equals 15 residues. CDR3 nucleotides: TGCGCCAGCAGCCACTCTAGCTCCCTTTTGAAGGAGCAGTACTTC. Amino acids: CASSHSSSLLKEQYF.

The V gene is TRBV5-1, the J gene TRBJ2-1; D is perhaps TRBD2 (5 bases). The V end lost 3 bases, the J end lost 9 bases, and 13 bases lay between the germline ends. This CDR3 has 13 residues. CDR1 and CDR2 (germline): SGHRS, YFSETQ. CDR3 amino acids: CASSSRRTTEQFF. CDR3 coding DNA: TGCGCCAGCAGCTCCCGGAGGACCACTGAGCAGTTCTTC.

The chain couples TRBV2 to TRBJ2-2; D is undetermined. Germline V CDR1 and CDR2: SNHLY, FYNNEI. The CDR3 has 13 residues. V lost 3 bases, J lost 2 bases, and 4 bases lay in between. CDR3 nucleotide sequence: TGTGCCAGCAGTGAGAAAAACACCGGGGAGCTGTTTTTT. Its protein product is CASSEKNTGELFF.

V usage is TRBV19 and J usage is TRBJ1-1, with 7 bases identical to TRBD1. The CDR3 length is 15 residues. Germline V lookup: CDR1 LNHDA, CDR2 SQIVND (reference sequence). The V and J ends lost 5 bases and 1 base, in that order; junction bases with no gene match: 7. As DNA, the CDR3 is TGTGCCAGTAGTTCCCTAGGGACAGCGAACACTGAAGCTTTCTTT. It encodes CASSSLGTANTEAFF.

The sample holds a few counts of this clone. The chain is built from TRBV6-1 and TRBJ1-6, with TRBD1 matching over 7 bases. The CDR3 contains 16 residues. Germline V lookup: CDR1 MNHNS, CDR2 SASEGT. The trim removed 0 bases at V and 6 bases at J, leaving 5 bases unmatched. This CDR3 is CASSEAGGTVNSPLHF. CDR3 in DNA: TGTGCCAGCAGTGAAGCGGGGGGGACAGTTAATTCACCCCTCCACTTT.

This chain uses TRBV9 with TRBJ2-4; 7 nucleotides line up with TRBD1. CDR1 is SGDLS and CDR2 is YYNGEE in the germline V gene. The trim removed 4 bases at V and 11 bases at J, leaving 9 bases unmatched. The CDR3 length is 13 residues. CDR3 residues: CASSPGDSKLQYF. The CDR3 DNA reads as TGTGCCAGCAGCCCAGGGGACAGTAAACTTCAGTACTTC.

The V call is TRBV7-3, the J call TRBJ1-2, with unresolved D. Per the germline V gene, CDR1 is SGHTA and CDR2 is FQGTGA. The CDR3 sequence is 13 residues long. V dropped 4 bases and J dropped 2 bases, with 8 bases sitting between them. This chain's CDR3 is CASSSDGNYGYTF. DNA for the CDR3: TGTGCCAGCAGCTCGGACGGGAACTATGGCTACACCTTC. The variable domain in full, with the rest retrieved from reference TRBV7-3 and TRBJ1-2, is GAGVSQTPSNKVTEKGKYVELRCDPISGHTALYWYRQSLGQGPEFLIYFQGTGAADDSGLPNDRFFAVRPEGSVSTLKIQRTERGDSAVYLCASSSDGNYGYTFGSGTRLTVV.

The chain is built from TRBV19 and TRBJ2-2, with 10 bases lining up with TRBD1. With 4 bases clipped from V and 6 bases from J, the junction kept 5 bases outside the gene matches. The CDR3 extends over 15 amino acids. CDR1 and CDR2 (germline): LNHDA, SQIVND (reference sequence). In nucleotides, the CDR3 is TGTGCCAGTAGTAAGGACAGGGGGGTCCCCGGGGAGCTGTTTTTT. Its translation: CASSKDRGVPGELFF.

The J gene is TRBJ2-5, the V gene TRBV6-1; D is perhaps TRBD1 or TRBD2 (5 bases each). Trimming pared 7 bases from V and 2 bases from J, leaving 11 bases between. The V gene's germline CDR1 is MNHNS and CDR2 SASEGT. This CDR3 is 13 amino acids long. The CDR3, as DNA: TGTGCCAGCAACCGGGACGGGCAAGAGACCCAGTACTTC. Protein sequence: CASNRDGQETQYF.

The gene calls are TRBV9 and TRBJ2-6; a possible D gene is TRBD2 (7 bases). The ends were cut back, 1 base at V and 0 bases at J, with 11 bases in the middle. Germline CDR1 SGDLS, CDR2 YYNGEE. The CDR3 spans 17 residues. In DNA form, the CDR3 reads TGTGCCAGCAGCGTACGGGGGGCGGACTCTGGGGCCAACGTCCTGACTTTC. Its protein product is CASSVRGADSGANVLTF.

The chain is built from TRBV7-2 and TRBJ1-3, with D possibly TRBD1 on 6 matching bases. The V end lost 5 bases, the J end lost 0 bases, and 17 bases lay between the germline ends. The CDR3 has 17 amino acids. The germline gives CDR1 SGHTA, CDR2 FQGNSA. CDR3 sequence (DNA): TGTGCCAGCAGCCTAAGGGGGGGGGCATCCTCTGGAAACACCATATATTTT. Translating gives CASSLRGGASSGNTIYF.

The chain links TRBV4-3 to TRBJ2-2; 7 nucleotides align to TRBD2. Germline V CDR1 and CDR2: LGHNA, YSLEER. The CDR3 spans 16 residues. With 0 bases clipped from V and 6 bases from J, the junction kept 7 bases outside the gene matches. The CDR3 DNA reads TGCGCCAGCAGCCAAGATCTCGTGGCGGGGGCCGGGGAGCTGTTTTTT. Amino acids: CASSQDLVAGAGELFF.

The chain carries TRBV5-1 and TRBJ2-3, with D possibly being TRBD2 (5 bases). In germline, CDR1 is SGHRS, CDR2 YFSETQ. This CDR3 spans 15 amino acids. V gave up 0 bases and J gave up 4 bases, with 12 bases separating them. Written as DNA, the CDR3 is TGCGCCAGCAGCTTGGACGGGATAGGCGCAGATACGCAGTATTTT. It specifies CASSLDGIGADTQYF.

This clone has just one count. The chain links TRBV6-6 to TRBJ1-1; 8 bases fit TRBD1. The J segment lost 4 bases and the V segment lost 5 bases, leaving 12 bases of the junction unmatched. Germline V gives CDR1 MNHNY, CDR2 SVGAGI (reference sequence). The CDR3 covers 16 residues. The CDR3 reads CASSAGQAVFFTEAFF. CDR3 coding DNA: TGTGCCAGCAGTGCGGGACAGGCGGTTTTCTTCACTGAAGCTTTCTTT.